The present T cell receptor beta chain was sequenced within a study of blood T cell repertoires in COVID-19. Study background: Acute-phase and convalescent COVID-19 samples originated in the United States, Italy and Spain. The cDNA or gDNA used as material had been derived from T cells, B-cell-depleted T cells, or PBMCs.

Source study methods: Estimation of nucleated cell counts was performed using reference gene primer amplification. Assay used: immunoSEQ multiplex PCR; TCRdb lists only in-frame clones, some missing. V, J and clone size derive from that table, while D and trimming were established from the DNA sequence. In the table there are roughly 120,000 clones, 70% to 90% of which are singletons. The CDR3 contains 14 residues. V was trimmed by 4 bases and J by 5 bases, leaving 14 bases between them. The V gene's germline CDR1 is SEHNR and CDR2 FQNEAQ (reference sequence). The sample comprised peripheral blood. The sequence came from a man in his forties or fifties with acute or convalescent COVID-19. The chain is built from TRBV7-9 and TRBJ1-2; D is uncertain. The CDR3 is CASSSLGSFYGYTF. CDR3 nucleotides: TGTGCCAGCAGCTCCCTAGGCAGCTTTTATGGCTACACCTTC. Full variable domain (outside the CDR3, taken from reference TRBV7-9 and TRBJ1-2): DTGVSQNPRHKITKRGQNVTFRCDPISEHNRLYWYRQTLGQGPEFLTYFQNEAQLEKSRLLSDRFSAERPKGSFSTLEIQRTEQGDSAMYLCASSSLGSFYGYTFGSGTRLTVV.